Sample share makes the clone carrying this T cell receptor beta chain medium-sized. The antigen remains unidentified. This CDR3 is 12 amino acids long. CDR1 is SGHRS, CDR2 YFSETQ, per germline. V lost 0 bases, J lost 13 bases, and 14 bases lay in between. Study-wide findings and caveats: Tumor Tregs overlapped most with tumor, then blood, naive CD4+ cells.

Using its own MiXCR run on the 5' RACE reads, TCRdb lists one record per CDR3 protein. The sample records fewer than 6,500 distinct CDR3 sequences, around 33% being singletons. Material for sequencing was memory CD4+ T cells sorted from blood. Subset here: memory CD4+ T cells, CD4+CD45RO+CD25-. This sequence originates from a female donor with breast cancer. The chain recombines TRBV5-1 with TRBJ2-7, with no clear D. CDR3 coding DNA: TGCGCCAGCAGCTTGGAACCGACTTTAAAATACTTC. This codes for CASSLEPTLKYF.